These 23 T cell receptor beta chains were all obtained from the same sample, sequenced in a study of regulatory T cells in long-lasting Graves disease. Construction of the TCR beta libraries employed iRepertoire HTBI primers in conjunction with Arm-PCR of CDR3 regions. TCRdb passed the multiplex PCR reads through MiXCR, listing each CDR3 protein once. The sample records about 530,000 distinct CDR3 sequences, about 16% being singletons. Time point given: newly diagnosed GD, antithyroid drugs for less than 3 months. RNA extracted from PBMCs served as the sequencing template. This same sample was also part of a study on T cells in Graves' hyperthyroidism and ophthalmopathy.

The specimen comprised peripheral blood mononuclear cells (PBMCs), sampled at new diagnosis, from a patient treated with antithyroid drugs. The receptors shown here come from a woman aged 35-60 years with Graves disease.

The CDR3 loop is CASSVSRDFPSYNEQFF. CDR3 DNA sequence: TGTGCCAGCAGCGTATCGCGGGACTTTCCCTCCTACAATGAGCAGTTCTTC. The chain is built from TRBV9 and TRBJ2-1; possible D gene TRBD2, 6 bases. The V end was cut by 1 base, the J end by 0 bases, with 14 bases between. Germline-derived CDR1 and CDR2 are SGDLS and YYNGEE. The CDR3 is 17 residues long.

This clonotype was picked up a small number of times. This rearrangement joins TRBV3-1 to TRBJ2-7; unclear D gene. Germline V gene sequence: CDR1 LGHDT, CDR2 YNNKEL (reference sequence). The V and J ends lost 1 base and 5 bases respectively, with 6 bases between them. The CDR3 spans 12 residues. CDR3 coding DNA: TGTGCCAGCAGCCAAGGATTGGACGAGCAGTACTTC. This gives the protein CASSQGLDEQYF.

The J gene is TRBJ1-2, the V gene TRBV19; D remains unclear. The germline V gene encodes CDR1 LNHDA and CDR2 SQIVND (reference sequence). The CDR3 runs 12 residues. Trimming removed 6 bases from V and 3 bases from J, with 8 bases in between. The CDR3 region is CASRQQDYGYTF. CDR3 nucleotides: TGTGCCAGTAGGCAACAAGACTATGGCTACACCTTC.

In this sample, this clonotype turned up many times. The DNA for the CDR3 is TGTGCCAGCAGCCAAGCCGGGACAGGGGGCAGTCAGCCCCAGCATTTT. It specifies CASSQAGTGGSQPQHF. The chain joins TRBV3-1 to TRBJ1-5; 12 bases align to TRBD1. CDR3 length: 16 amino acids. V was pared by 1 base and J by 6 bases, with 4 bases of the junction left unmatched. Germline V lookup: CDR1 LGHDT, CDR2 YNNKEL (reference sequence).

This clonotype was observed many times. V and J are TRBV28 and TRBJ1-5, with no clear D. The CDR3 contains 13 residues. Trimming took 1 base from V and 6 from J, leaving 7 bases between them. CDR1 and CDR2 (germline): MDHEN, SYDVKM. CDR3: CASSLSPPQPQHF. CDR3 nucleotides: TGTGCCAGCAGTTTATCCCCCCCTCAGCCCCAGCATTTT.

This clonotype was counted ten times or more. V usage is TRBV3-1 and J usage is TRBJ2-2; no clear D. The germline V gene encodes CDR1 LGHDT and CDR2 YNNKEL (reference sequence). This CDR3 is 16 amino acids long. The germline V and J ends were trimmed by 1 base and 6 bases, with 15 bases remaining between them. CDR3 sequence (DNA): TGTGCCAGCAGCCAAGGTACTTCTCGGCCCGCCGGGGAGCTGTTTTTT. Translated: CASSQGTSRPAGELFF.

The sample holds many counts of this clonotype. The chain carries TRBV2 and TRBJ2-4, with D unresolved. V was cut by 3 bases and J by 1 base, with 10 bases left in between. CDR3 length: 15 amino acids. Germline V lookup: CDR1 SNHLY, CDR2 FYNNEI. This CDR3 is CASSEPIGAKNIQYF. For the CDR3, the DNA is TGTGCCAGCAGTGAGCCTATTGGGGCCAAAAACATTCAGTACTTC. Full variable domain (outside the CDR3, taken from reference TRBV2 and TRBJ2-4): EPEVTQTPSHQVTQMGQEVILRCVPISNHLYFYWYRQILGQKVEFLVSFYNNEISEKSEIFDDQFSVERPDGSNFTLKIRSTKLEDSAMYFCASSEPIGAKNIQYFGAGTRLSVL.

This clonotype was detected many times. The chain is built from TRBV11-2 and TRBJ1-4, with D unclear. The CDR3 contains 15 residues. The germline V and J ends were trimmed by 5 bases and 4 bases, with 14 bases remaining between them. From germline, CDR1 is SGHAT and CDR2 FQNNGV. The CDR3 reads CASSPSGRVNEKLFF. In nucleotides, the CDR3 is TGTGCCAGCAGCCCCTCCGGACGGGTTAATGAAAAACTGTTTTTT.

Regarding this clonotype: A much larger clone differs by one base, so this may be a read error. The chain combines TRBV3-1 with TRBJ1-5; D gene ambiguous. Germline V gives CDR1 LGHDT, CDR2 YNNKEL (reference sequence). This CDR3 region has 13 residues. The CDR3 sequence is CAISQMHDQPQHF. The CDR3 bases are TGTGCCATCAGCCAGATGCACGATCAGCCCCAGCATTTT.

This clonotype came up many times. The rearrangement joins TRBV3-1 to TRBJ2-6; D gene uncertain. Germline loops: CDR1 LGHDT, CDR2 YNNKEL (reference sequence). The length of the CDR3 is 14 residues. V gave up 2 bases and J gave up 2 bases, with 4 bases separating them. CDR3 DNA: TGTGCCAGCAGCCAAATCGCTGGGGCCAACGTCCTGACTTTC. Its protein product is CASSQIAGANVLTF.

In its sample, this clonotype was seen many times. V is TRBV28 and J is TRBJ1-5, with unresolved D. V was clipped by 8 bases and J by 0 bases, with 11 bases between them. This CDR3 has 14 amino acids. Germline-derived CDR1 and CDR2 are MDHEN and SYDVKM. The chain's CDR3 is CASHTEASNQPQHF. The CDR3 region has the DNA TGTGCCAGCCACACCGAGGCTAGCAATCAGCCCCAGCATTTT. Full variable domain (rest looked up from reference TRBV28 and TRBJ1-5): DVKVTQSSRYLVKRTGEKVFLECVQDMDHENMFWYRQDPGLGLRLIYFSYDVKMKEKGDIPEGYSVSREKKERFSLILESASTNQTSMYLCASHTEASNQPQHFGDGTRLSIL.

This clonotype was detected only a few times. The rearrangement uses TRBV5-5 and TRBJ1-1; D not resolved. Trimming took 4 bases from V and 5 from J, leaving 9 bases between them. CDR3 length: 12 residues. The germline V gene has CDR1 SGHKS and CDR2 YYEKEE (reference sequence). The CDR3 bases are TGTGCCAGCAGCAATGGGGTTACTGAAGCTTTCTTT. Its translation: CASSNGVTEAFF.

This clonotype was found many times. The chain recombines TRBV12-3 or TRBV12-4 with TRBJ2-1, with TRBD2 as a possible D gene (7 bases). The CDR3 runs 13 residues. V lost 8 bases and J lost 6, with 14 bases in between. CDR3 amino acids: CASVGGPGNEQFF. As DNA, the CDR3 is TGTGCCAGCGTCGGGGGGCCCGGCAATGAGCAGTTCTTC.

This clonotype was observed a handful of times. This sequence joins TRBV19 and TRBJ2-1; the match to TRBD1 covers 7 bases. CDR1 LNHDA and CDR2 SQIVND come from the germline V gene (reference sequence). The junction had 5 bases not matched to a gene; V was cut back by 4 bases and J by 2 bases. CDR3 length equals 15 residues. The CDR3 DNA follows: TGTGCCAGTAGTACCGGACAGGAGCCCTACAATGAGCAGTTCTTC. This encodes CASSTGQEPYNEQFF. Full variable domain (remainder filled in from reference TRBV19 and TRBJ2-1): DGGITQSPKYLFRKEGQNVTLSCEQNLNHDAMYWYRQDPGQGLRLIYYSQIVNDFQKGDIAEGYSVSREKKESFPLTVTSAQKNPTAFYLCASSTGQEPYNEQFFGPGTRLTVL.

This clonotype was found a few times. The J gene is TRBJ2-7, the V gene TRBV7-9; no definite D call. The CDR3 length is 13 residues. V lost 2 bases, J lost 3 bases, and 8 bases lay in between. Germline V lookup: CDR1 SEHNR, CDR2 FQNEAQ (reference sequence). CDR3 bases: TGTGCCAGCAGCTTACAGGCCCTCTACGAGCAGTACTTC. This sequence encodes CASSLQALYEQYF.

In its sample, this clonotype was seen a few times. The chain has TRBV3-1 and TRBJ2-1, with 12 nucleotides matching TRBD2. The V and J ends lost 1 base and 4 bases, in that order; junction bases with no gene match: 2. CDR3 length: 16 residues. Germline V CDR1 and CDR2: LGHDT, YNNKEL (reference sequence). Here the CDR3 DNA reads TGTGCCAGCAGCCAAGGACTAGCGGGGGATTACAATGAGCAGTTCTTC. It is translated as CASSQGLAGDYNEQFF.

The chain employs TRBV5-1 and TRBJ1-3; D is undetermined. Germline CDR1 SGHRS, CDR2 YFSETQ. This CDR3 is built from 14 residues. The V end lost 6 bases, the J end lost 2 bases, and 12 bases lay between the germline ends. CDR3 in DNA: TGCGCCAGCACCCTTGGAAGCCCTGGAAACACCATATATTTT. Its protein product is CASTLGSPGNTIYF.

This clonotype was seen repeatedly, ten times or more. The chain has TRBV7-3 and TRBJ2-3, with TRBD2 matching 7 bases. This CDR3 has 14 residues. Per germline, CDR1 SGHTA and CDR2 FQGTGA. Unmatched junction bases numbered 7, after V lost 5 bases and J lost 5 bases. CDR3 residues: CASSRVSSGDTQYF. CDR3 nucleotide sequence: TGTGCCAGCAGCCGAGTCTCTAGCGGAGATACGCAGTATTTT. Full variable domain (missing parts from reference TRBV7-3 and TRBJ2-3): GAGVSQTPSNKVTEKGKYVELRCDPISGHTALYWYRQSLGQGPEFLIYFQGTGAADDSGLPNDRFFAVRPEGSVSTLKIQRTERGDSAVYLCASSRVSSGDTQYFGPGTRLTVL.

The chain is built from TRBV20-1 and TRBJ2-7; TRBD1 agrees at 7 bases. Germline lookup yields CDR1 DFQATT and CDR2 SNEGSKA (reference sequence). The V and J ends lost 6 bases and 1 base, in that order; junction bases with no gene match: 6. This CDR3 comprises 13 residues. This CDR3 is CSAGTVFSYEQYF. Written as DNA, the CDR3 is TGCAGTGCCGGGACAGTTTTTTCCTACGAGCAGTACTTC.

This clonotype occurred once. A read error may explain this, as a much larger clone is one base away. The chain carries TRBV6-1 and TRBJ2-5; D is uncertain. The J call is doubtful: the DNA matches TRBJ2-7 better. Per the germline V gene, CDR1 is MNHNS and CDR2 is SASEGT. The CDR3 consists of 14 residues. The CDR3: CASSERPHLGEQYF. Here the CDR3 DNA reads TGTGCCAGCAGTGAACGTCCACATCTGGGCGAGCAGTACTTC.

This clonotype was picked up many times. The rearrangement links TRBV2 to TRBJ1-1, with TRBD1 identical over 9 bases. The CDR3 sequence is 15 residues long. J was trimmed by 6 bases and V by 4 bases; bases with no gene match: 9. CDR1 is SNHLY, CDR2 FYNNEI, per germline. This chain's CDR3 is CASSVDRGIPAEAFF. In DNA form, the CDR3 reads TGTGCCAGCAGTGTCGACAGGGGGATACCTGCTGAAGCTTTCTTT.

The table lists this clonotype with many counts. The chain carries TRBV11-2 and TRBJ1-1; the D is unclear. CDR1 is SGHAT and CDR2 is FQNNGV in the germline V gene. The CDR3 runs 12 residues. V lost 1 base, J lost 6 bases, and 6 bases lay in between. The CDR3 DNA sequence: TGTGCCAGCAGCTTAGCCGTCCCTGAAGCTTTCTTT. It encodes CASSLAVPEAFF.

This clonotype was observed at least ten times. V and J are TRBV28 and TRBJ2-3; 9 bases line up with TRBD2. V shed 10 bases and J 4 bases; nucleotides not matched to a gene: 9. Germline CDR1 and CDR2: MDHEN and SYDVKM. This CDR3 is 14 amino acids long. The CDR3 bases are TGTGCCACCTTAGGGCGGGGGGGGCCAGATACGCAGTATTTT. It specifies CATLGRGGPDTQYF.